This T cell receptor beta chain appears in the sequencing data of a study of T cell responses to AZD1222 COVID-19 vaccine. Data came from immunoSEQ multiplex PCR; TCRdb stores just in-frame clones and leaves some out. This sample yields roughly 150,000 clones, of which approximately 80% are seen a single time; about 4% belongs to the top ten. The germline gives CDR1 SGHRS, CDR2 YFSETQ. The ends were cut back, 5 bases at V and 6 bases at J, with 18 bases in the middle. The CDR3 runs 15 residues. The starting material was peripheral blood, obtained on day 0 of AZD1222 vaccination. The sequence was obtained from an adult in good health. The J gene is TRBJ2-1, the V gene TRBV5-1, with D possibly TRBD1 on 6 matching bases. CDR3 DNA: TGCGCCAGCAGTACACAGGGTGCCCATACCAATGAGCAGTTCTTC. Encoded protein: CASSTQGAHTNEQFF.